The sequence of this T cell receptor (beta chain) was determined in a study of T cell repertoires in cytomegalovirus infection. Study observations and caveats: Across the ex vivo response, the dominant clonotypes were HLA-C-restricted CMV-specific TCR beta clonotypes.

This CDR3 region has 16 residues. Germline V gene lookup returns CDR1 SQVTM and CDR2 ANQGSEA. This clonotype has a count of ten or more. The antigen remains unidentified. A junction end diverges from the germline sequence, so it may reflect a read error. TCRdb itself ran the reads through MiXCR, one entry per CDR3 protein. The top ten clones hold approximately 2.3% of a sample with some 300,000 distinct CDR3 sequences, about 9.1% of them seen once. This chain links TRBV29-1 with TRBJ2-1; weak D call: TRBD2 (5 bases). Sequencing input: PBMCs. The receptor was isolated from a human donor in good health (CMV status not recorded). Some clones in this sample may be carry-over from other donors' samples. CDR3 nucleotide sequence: TGCAGCGCTACTAGACAAAACGGAATATCCTCCAATGAGCAGTTCTTC. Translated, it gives CSATRQNGISSNEQFF.